This TCR beta chain was retrieved from a study of cytomegalovirus exposure and HLA in healthy donors. Study results and limitations: Immune exposure information comprised only CMV serostatus. Highly shared variants forming one cluster were likely a sequencing artifact.

J gave up 7 bases and V 2 bases, and 11 bases lay outside the gene matches. The germline gives CDR1 SGDLS, CDR2 YYNGEE. The CDR3 is 16 amino acids. A multiplex PCR was run with 60 Vbeta primers and 13 Jbeta primers. Here immunoSEQ multiplex PCR was the method, and the copy in TCRdb shows in-frame clones only, minus some. There are over 150,000 clones in the sample; roughly 80% occur only once, and 4% to 5.5% lies in the top ten. Comments on this clone: Its antigen is unidentified.

The V and J genes are TRBV9 and TRBJ2-7; 11 bases are shared with TRBD2. Sequencing used PBMCs. This sequence was found in a man aged 25 to 45 in good health and CMV-seronegative. This CDR3 is CASSVGGTSGFGEQYF. Here the CDR3 DNA reads TGTGCCAGCAGCGTGGGGGGGACTAGCGGTTTTGGGGAGCAGTACTTC.